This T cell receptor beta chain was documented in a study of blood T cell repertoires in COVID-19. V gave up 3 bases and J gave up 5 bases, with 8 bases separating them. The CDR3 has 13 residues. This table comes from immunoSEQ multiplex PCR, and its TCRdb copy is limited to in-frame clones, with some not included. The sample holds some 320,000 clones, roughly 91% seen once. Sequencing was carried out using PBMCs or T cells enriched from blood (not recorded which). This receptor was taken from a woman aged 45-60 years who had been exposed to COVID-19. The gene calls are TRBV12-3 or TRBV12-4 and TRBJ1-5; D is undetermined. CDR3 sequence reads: CASSFAGDQPQHF. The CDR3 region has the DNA TGTGCCAGCAGTTTCGCGGGTGATCAGCCCCAGCATTTT.